The source of this T cell receptor beta chain is a study of blood T cell repertoires in COVID-19. Study-wide background: Sources were T cells, B-cell-depleted T cells, or PBMCs; the material itself was cDNA or gDNA.

Per germline, CDR1 SGHTA and CDR2 FQGNSA. Trimming removed 4 bases from V and 1 base from J, with 10 bases in between. The CDR3 spans 14 residues. Repertoires were generated with immunoSEQ multiplex PCR, while TCRdb's copy carries only in-frame clones and drops some. The table lists roughly 150,000 clones, 84% of them singletons, with around 2.7% in the top ten. V usage is TRBV7-2 and J usage is TRBJ2-5, with D possibly being TRBD2 (7 bases). The clonotype comes from a woman older than 75 with COVID-19, enrolled during active disease. Sequenced: peripheral blood. CDR3 in DNA: TGTGCCAGCAGCTGGGGGGGGCTCCAAGAGACCCAGTACTTC. Translating it yields CASSWGGLQETQYF.